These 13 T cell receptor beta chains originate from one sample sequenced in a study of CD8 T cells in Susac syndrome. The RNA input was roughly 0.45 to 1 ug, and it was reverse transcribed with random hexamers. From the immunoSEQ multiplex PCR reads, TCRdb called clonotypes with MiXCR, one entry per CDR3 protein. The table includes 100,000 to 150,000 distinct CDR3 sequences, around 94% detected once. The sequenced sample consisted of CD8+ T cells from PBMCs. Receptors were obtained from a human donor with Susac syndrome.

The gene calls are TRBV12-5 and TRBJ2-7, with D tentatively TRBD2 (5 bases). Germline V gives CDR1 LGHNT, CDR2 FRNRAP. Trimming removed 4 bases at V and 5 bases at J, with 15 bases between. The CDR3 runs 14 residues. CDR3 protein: CASGSAGPADEQYF. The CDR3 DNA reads TGTGCTAGTGGTTCCGCGGGCCCAGCGGACGAGCAGTACTTC. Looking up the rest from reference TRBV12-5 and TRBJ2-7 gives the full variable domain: DARVTQTPRHKVTEMGQEVTMRCQPILGHNTVFWYRQTMMQGLELLAYFRNRAPLDDSGMPKDRFSAEMPDATLATLKIQPSEPRDSAVYFCASGSAGPADEQYFGPGTRLTVT.

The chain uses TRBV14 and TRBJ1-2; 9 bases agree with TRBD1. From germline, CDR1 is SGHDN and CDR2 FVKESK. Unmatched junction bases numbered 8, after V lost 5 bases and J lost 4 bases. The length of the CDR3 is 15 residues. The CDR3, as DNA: TGTGCCAGCAGCTATTCCGGGACAGGGTTCTATGGCTACACCTTC. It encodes CASSYSGTGFYGYTF.

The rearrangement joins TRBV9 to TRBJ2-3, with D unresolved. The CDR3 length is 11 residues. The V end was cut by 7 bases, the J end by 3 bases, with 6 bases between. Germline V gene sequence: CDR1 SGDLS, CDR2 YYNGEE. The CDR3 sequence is CASGGTDTQYF. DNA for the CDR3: TGTGCCAGCGGCGGAACAGATACGCAGTATTTT.

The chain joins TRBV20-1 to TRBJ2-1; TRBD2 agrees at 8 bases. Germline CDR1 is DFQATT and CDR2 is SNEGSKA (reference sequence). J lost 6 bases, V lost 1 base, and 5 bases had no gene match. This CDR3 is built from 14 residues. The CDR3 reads CSARGTSPLNEQFF. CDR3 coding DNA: TGCAGTGCTAGAGGGACTAGCCCCCTCAATGAGCAGTTCTTC.

CDR3 in amino acids: CATSESGELFF. The CDR3 DNA follows: TGTGCCACCAGTGAATCCGGGGAGCTGTTTTTT. This chain links TRBV24-1 with TRBJ2-2; D unresolved. V lost 4 bases and J 6 bases, leaving 2 bases between the germline ends. Germline loops: CDR1 KGHDR, CDR2 SFDVKD. This CDR3 is built from 11 residues.

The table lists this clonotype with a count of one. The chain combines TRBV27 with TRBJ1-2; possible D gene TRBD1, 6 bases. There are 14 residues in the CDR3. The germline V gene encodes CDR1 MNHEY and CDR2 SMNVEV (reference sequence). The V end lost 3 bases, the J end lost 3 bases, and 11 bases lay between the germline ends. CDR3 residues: CASSLKGGYYGYTF. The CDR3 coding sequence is TGTGCCAGCAGTTTGAAGGGGGGATACTATGGCTACACCTTC.

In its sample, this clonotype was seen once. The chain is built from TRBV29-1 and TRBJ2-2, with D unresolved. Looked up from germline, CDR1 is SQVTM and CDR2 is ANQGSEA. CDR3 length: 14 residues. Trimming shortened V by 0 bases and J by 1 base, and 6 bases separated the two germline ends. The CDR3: CSVEEGLNTGELFF. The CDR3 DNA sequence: TGCAGCGTTGAAGAAGGGTTGAACACCGGGGAGCTGTTTTTT.

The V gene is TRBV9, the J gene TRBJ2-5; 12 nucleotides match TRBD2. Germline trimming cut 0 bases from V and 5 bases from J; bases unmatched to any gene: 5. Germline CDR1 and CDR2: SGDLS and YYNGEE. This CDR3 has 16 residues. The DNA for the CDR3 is TGTGCCAGCAGCGTAGAGACTAGCGGGAGCGGGGAGACCCAGTACTTC. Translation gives CASSVETSGSGETQYF.

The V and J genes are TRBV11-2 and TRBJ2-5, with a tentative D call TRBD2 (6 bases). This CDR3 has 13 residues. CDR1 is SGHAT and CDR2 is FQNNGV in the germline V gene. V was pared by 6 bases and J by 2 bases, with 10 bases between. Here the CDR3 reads CASRSGLQETQYF. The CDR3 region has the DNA TGTGCCAGCAGATCGGGACTGCAAGAGACCCAGTACTTC.

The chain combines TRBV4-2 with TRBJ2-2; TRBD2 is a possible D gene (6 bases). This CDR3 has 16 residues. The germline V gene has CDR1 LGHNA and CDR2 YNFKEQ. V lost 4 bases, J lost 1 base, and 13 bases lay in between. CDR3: CASSLRWGENTGELFF. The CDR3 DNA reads TGTGCCAGCAGCCTTCGATGGGGGGAGAACACCGGGGAGCTGTTTTTT.

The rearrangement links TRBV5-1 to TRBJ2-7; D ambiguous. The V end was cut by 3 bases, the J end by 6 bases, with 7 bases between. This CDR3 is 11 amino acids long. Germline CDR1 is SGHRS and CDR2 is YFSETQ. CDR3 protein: CASSYGREQYF. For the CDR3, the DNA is TGCGCCAGCAGCTACGGGCGCGAGCAGTACTTC.

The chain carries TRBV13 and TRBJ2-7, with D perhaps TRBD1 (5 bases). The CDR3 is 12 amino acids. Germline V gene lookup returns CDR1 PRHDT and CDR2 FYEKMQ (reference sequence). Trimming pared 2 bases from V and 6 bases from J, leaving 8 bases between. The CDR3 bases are TGTGCCAGCAGCTTAAGCAGGGCCGAGCAGTACTTC. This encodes CASSLSRAEQYF. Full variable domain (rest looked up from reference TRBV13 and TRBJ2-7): AAGVIQSPRHLIKEKRETATLKCYPIPRHDTVYWYQQGPGQDPQFLISFYEKMQSDKGSIPDRFSAQQFSDYHSELNMSSLELGDSALYFCASSLSRAEQYFGPGTRLTVT.

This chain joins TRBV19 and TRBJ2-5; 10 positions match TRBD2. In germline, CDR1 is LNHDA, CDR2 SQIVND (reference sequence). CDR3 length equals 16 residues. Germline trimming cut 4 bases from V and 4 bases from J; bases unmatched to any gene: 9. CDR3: CASSTPGSGRGETQYF. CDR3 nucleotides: TGTGCCAGTAGTACTCCTGGGAGCGGGAGGGGAGAGACCCAGTACTTC.